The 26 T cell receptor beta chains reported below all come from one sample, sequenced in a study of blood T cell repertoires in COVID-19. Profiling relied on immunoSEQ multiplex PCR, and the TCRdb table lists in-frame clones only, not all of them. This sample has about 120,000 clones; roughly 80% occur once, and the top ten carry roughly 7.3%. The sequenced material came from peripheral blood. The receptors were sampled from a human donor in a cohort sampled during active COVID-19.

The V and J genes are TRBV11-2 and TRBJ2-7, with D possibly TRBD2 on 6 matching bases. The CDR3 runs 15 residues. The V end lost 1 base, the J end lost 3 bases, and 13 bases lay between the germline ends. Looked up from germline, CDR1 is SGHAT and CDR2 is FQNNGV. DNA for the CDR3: TGTGCCAGCAGCTTAGTATCGGGAGCGAACTACGAGCAGTACTTC. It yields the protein CASSLVSGANYEQYF.

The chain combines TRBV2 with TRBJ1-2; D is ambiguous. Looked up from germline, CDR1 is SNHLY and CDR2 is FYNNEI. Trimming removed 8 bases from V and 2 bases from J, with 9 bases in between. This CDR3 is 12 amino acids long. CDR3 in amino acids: CASSPENYGYTF. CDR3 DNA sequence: TGTGCCAGCTCCCCAGAAAACTATGGCTACACCTTC.

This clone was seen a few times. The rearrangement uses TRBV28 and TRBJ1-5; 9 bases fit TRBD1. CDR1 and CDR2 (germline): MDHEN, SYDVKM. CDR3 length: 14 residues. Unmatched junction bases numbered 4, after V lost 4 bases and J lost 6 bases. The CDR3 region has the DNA TGTGCCAGCAGTTCCCCGGGACAGGGTCAGCCCCAGCATTTT. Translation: CASSSPGQGQPQHF.

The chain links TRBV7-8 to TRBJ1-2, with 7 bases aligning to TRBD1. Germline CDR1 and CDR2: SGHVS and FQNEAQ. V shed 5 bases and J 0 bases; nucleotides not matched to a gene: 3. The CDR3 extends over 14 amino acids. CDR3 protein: CASSPGQPNYGYTF. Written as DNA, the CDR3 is TGTGCCAGCAGCCCGGGACAGCCTAACTATGGCTACACCTTC.

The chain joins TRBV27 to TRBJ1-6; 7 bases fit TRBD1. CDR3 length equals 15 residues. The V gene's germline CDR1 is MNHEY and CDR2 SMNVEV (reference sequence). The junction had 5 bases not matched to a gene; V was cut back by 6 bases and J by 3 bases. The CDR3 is CASRPGQFYNSPLHF. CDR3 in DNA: TGTGCCAGCAGGCCGGGACAGTTCTATAATTCACCCCTCCACTTT.

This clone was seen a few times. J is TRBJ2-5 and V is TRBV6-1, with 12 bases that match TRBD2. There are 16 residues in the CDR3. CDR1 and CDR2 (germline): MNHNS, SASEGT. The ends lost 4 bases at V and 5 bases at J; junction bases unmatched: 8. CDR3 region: CASSARLAGVTETQYF. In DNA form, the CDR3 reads TGTGCCAGCAGTGCGAGACTAGCGGGAGTAACGGAGACCCAGTACTTC.

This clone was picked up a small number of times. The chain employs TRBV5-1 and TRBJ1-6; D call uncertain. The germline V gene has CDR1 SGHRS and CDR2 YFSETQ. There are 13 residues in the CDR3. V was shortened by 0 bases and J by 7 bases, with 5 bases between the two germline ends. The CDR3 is CASSLDVNSPLHF. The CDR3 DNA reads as TGCGCCAGCAGCTTGGATGTAAATTCACCCCTCCACTTT.

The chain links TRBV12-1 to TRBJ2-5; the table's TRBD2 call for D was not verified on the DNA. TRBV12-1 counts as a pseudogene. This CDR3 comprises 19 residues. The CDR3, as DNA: TGTGCCAGCAGCTTTGGTCGACTCCTTGGAGTGGGAGGCCAAGAGACCCAGTACTTC. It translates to CASSFGRLLGVGGQETQYF.

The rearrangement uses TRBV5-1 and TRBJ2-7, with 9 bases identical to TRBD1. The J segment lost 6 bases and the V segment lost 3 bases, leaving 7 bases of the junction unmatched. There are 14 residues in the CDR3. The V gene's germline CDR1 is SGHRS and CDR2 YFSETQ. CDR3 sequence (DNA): TGCGCCAGCAGCTACAGGGGGCTACAGGGCGAGCAGTACTTC. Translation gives CASSYRGLQGEQYF.

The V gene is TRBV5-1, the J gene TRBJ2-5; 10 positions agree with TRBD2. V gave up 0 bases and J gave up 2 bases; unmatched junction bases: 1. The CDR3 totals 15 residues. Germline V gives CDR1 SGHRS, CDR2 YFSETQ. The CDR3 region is CASSLELAGQETQYF. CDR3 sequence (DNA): TGCGCCAGCAGCTTGGAACTAGCGGGGCAAGAGACCCAGTACTTC.

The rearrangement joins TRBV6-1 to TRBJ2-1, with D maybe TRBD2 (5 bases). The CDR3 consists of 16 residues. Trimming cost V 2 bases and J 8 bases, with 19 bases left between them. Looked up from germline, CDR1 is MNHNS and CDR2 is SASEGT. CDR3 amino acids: CASSESMSGVIDEQFF. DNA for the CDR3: TGTGCCAGCAGTGAAAGTATGAGCGGCGTGATCGATGAGCAGTTCTTC.

The CDR3: CASWRAEAYEQYF. CDR3 bases: TGTGCCAGCTGGCGGGCGGAGGCCTACGAGCAGTACTTC. The genes are TRBV2 and TRBJ2-7, with a tentative D call TRBD2 (5 bases). Looked up from germline, CDR1 is SNHLY and CDR2 is FYNNEI. This CDR3 is built from 13 residues. The V end was cut by 8 bases, the J end by 2 bases, with 13 bases between.

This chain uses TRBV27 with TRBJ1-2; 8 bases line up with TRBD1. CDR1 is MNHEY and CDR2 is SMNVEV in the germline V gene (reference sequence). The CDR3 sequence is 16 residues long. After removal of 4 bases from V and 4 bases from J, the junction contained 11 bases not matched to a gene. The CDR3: CASSSLRDRTRYGYTF. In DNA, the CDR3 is TGTGCCAGCAGTTCGCTTCGGGACAGGACTCGCTATGGCTACACCTTC.

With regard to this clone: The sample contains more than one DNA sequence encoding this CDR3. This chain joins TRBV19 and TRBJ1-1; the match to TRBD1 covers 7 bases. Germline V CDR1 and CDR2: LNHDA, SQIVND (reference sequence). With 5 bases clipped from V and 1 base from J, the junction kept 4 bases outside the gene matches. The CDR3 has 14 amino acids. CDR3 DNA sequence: TGTGCCAGTAGTCTACAGGGGCCGAACACTGAAGCTTTCTTT. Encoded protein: CASSLQGPNTEAFF.

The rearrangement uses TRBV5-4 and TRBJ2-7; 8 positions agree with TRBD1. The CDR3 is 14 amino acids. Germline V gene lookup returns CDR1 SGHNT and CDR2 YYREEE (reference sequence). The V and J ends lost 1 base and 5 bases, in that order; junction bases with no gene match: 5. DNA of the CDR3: TGTGCCAGCAGCTTGCAGGGGGCTCTCCACGAGCAGTACTTC. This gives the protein CASSLQGALHEQYF.

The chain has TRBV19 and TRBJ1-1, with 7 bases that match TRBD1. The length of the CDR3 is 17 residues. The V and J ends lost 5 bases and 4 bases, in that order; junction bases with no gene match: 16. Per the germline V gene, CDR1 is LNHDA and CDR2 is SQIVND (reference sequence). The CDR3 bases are TGTGCCAGTAGTCCGAGGGGGCCAACCCCTGCGGGCACTGAAGCTTTCTTT. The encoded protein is CASSPRGPTPAGTEAFF.

CDR3 protein: CAWSLASNQPQHF. DNA of the CDR3: TGTGCCTGGAGTTTGGCATCCAATCAGCCCCAGCATTTT. The rearrangement uses TRBV30 and TRBJ1-5; D not certain. This CDR3 has 13 residues. V lost 2 bases, J lost 3 bases, and 8 bases lay in between. From germline, CDR1 is GTSNPN and CDR2 SVGIG (reference sequence).

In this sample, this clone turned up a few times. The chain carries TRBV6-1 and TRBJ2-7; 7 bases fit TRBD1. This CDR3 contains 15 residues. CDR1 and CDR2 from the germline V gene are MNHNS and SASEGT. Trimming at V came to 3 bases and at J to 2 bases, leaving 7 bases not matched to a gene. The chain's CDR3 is CASSEQQGTPYEQYF. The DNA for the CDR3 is TGTGCCAGCAGTGAGCAACAGGGGACCCCCTACGAGCAGTACTTC.

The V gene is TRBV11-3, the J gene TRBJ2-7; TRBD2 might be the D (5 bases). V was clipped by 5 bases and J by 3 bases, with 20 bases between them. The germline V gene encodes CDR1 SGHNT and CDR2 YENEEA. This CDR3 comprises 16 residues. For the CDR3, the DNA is TGTGCCAGCAGCATCGGGGTTGGAGCAGGAGGCTACGAGCAGTACTTC. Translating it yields CASSIGVGAGGYEQYF.

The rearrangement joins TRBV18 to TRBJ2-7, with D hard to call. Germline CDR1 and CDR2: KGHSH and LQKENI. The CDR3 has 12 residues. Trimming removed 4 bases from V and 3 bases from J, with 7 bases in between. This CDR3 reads CASSQQNYEQYF. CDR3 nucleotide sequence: TGTGCCAGCTCACAACAAAACTACGAGCAGTACTTC.

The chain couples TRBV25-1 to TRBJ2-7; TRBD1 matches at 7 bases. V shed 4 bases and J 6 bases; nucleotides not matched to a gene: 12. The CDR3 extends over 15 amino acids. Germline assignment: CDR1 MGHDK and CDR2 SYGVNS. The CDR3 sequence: CASSGKGAVTFEQYF. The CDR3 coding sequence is TGTGCCAGCAGTGGTAAGGGGGCGGTGACGTTCGAGCAGTACTTC.

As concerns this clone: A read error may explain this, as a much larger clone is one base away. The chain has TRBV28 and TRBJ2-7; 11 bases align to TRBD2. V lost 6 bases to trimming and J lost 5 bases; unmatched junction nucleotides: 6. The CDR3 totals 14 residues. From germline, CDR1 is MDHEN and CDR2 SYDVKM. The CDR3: CASRLAGGPHEQYF. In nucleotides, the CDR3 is TGTGCCAGCAGGTTAGCGGGAGGGCCCCACGAGCAGTACTTC.

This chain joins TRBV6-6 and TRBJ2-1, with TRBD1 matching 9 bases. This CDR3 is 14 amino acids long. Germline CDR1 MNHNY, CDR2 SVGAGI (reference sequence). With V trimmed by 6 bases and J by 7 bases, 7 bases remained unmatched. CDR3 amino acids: CASRTGQGANEQFF. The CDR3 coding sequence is TGTGCCAGCAGGACGGGACAGGGTGCGAATGAGCAGTTCTTC.

The CDR3 loop is CASSEAGWQPQHF. CDR3 nucleotides: TGTGCCAGCAGCGAAGCAGGGTGGCAGCCCCAGCATTTT. This rearrangement joins TRBV7-2 to TRBJ1-5; TRBD1 might be the D (5 bases). Trimming pared 5 bases from V and 7 bases from J, leaving 12 bases between. The CDR3 length is 13 residues. CDR1 is SGHTA and CDR2 is FQGNSA in the germline V gene.

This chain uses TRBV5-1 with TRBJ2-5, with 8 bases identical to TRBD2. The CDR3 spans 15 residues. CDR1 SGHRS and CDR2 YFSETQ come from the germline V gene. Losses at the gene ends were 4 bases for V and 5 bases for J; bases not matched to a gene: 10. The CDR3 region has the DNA TGCGCCAGCAGCCCCGGGACTAGTTTATTGGAGACCCAGTACTTC. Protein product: CASSPGTSLLETQYF.

This chain's CDR3 is CASSFKTGFYEQYF. In nucleotides, the CDR3 is TGTGCCAGCAGCTTCAAGACAGGGTTCTACGAGCAGTACTTC. J is TRBJ2-7 and V is TRBV7-2; 7 bases line up with TRBD1. Germline CDR1 SGHTA, CDR2 FQGNSA. With V trimmed by 3 bases and J by 3 bases, 5 bases remained unmatched. The length of the CDR3 is 14 residues. Using reference TRBV7-2 and TRBJ2-7 for the parts outside the CDR3, the full variable domain is GAGVSQSPSNKVTEKGKDVELRCDPISGHTALYWYRQSLGQGLEFLIYFQGNSAPDKSGLPSDRFSAERTGGSVSTLTIQRTQQEDSAVYLCASSFKTGFYEQYFGPGTRLTVT.